This passage covers 22 T cell receptor beta chains from one sample sequenced in a study of blood T cell repertoires in COVID-19. Profiling relied on immunoSEQ multiplex PCR, and the TCRdb table lists in-frame clones only, not all of them. Of under 450,000 clones in the sample, 80% to 90% are singletons; the top ten hold under 1.5%. The sequenced sample consisted of PBMCs or T cells enriched from blood (not recorded which). The receptor set was obtained from a man younger than 40 who had recovered from COVID-19.

The chain employs TRBV7-2 and TRBJ1-1; D is perhaps TRBD1 (6 bases). Germline V CDR1 and CDR2: SGHTA, FQGNSA. Deletions cut 2 bases from V and 5 bases from J, with 21 bases between. The CDR3 is 17 residues long. The CDR3 sequence: CASSLTPTGNLGTEAFF. The CDR3 DNA sequence: TGTGCCAGCAGCTTAACCCCCACAGGGAACCTTGGGACTGAAGCTTTCTTT.

The chain couples TRBV28 to TRBJ1-1; the D gene is possibly TRBD1 (6 bases). The V and J ends lost 5 bases and 0 bases respectively, with 13 bases between them. The CDR3 loop spans 15 amino acids. Germline V gives CDR1 MDHEN, CDR2 SYDVKM. The chain's CDR3 is CASSQPGTMNTEAFF. CDR3 in DNA: TGTGCCAGCAGTCAGCCAGGGACAATGAACACTGAAGCTTTCTTT.

The genes are TRBV19 and TRBJ2-5; tentative D call: TRBD2 (5 bases). Per germline, CDR1 LNHDA and CDR2 SQIVND (reference sequence). The CDR3 length is 13 residues. With 6 bases removed from V and 9 bases from J, the gap between germline ends came to 17 bases. In DNA form, the CDR3 reads TGTGCCAGTAGGATCACGGGGAATCAGGCCCAGTACTTC. Its translation is CASRITGNQAQYF.

The gene calls are TRBV5-4 and TRBJ2-2, with 11 bases matching TRBD1. This CDR3 is built from 15 residues. Germline V gene lookup returns CDR1 SGHNT and CDR2 YYREEE (reference sequence). Losses at the gene ends were 4 bases for V and 6 bases for J; bases not matched to a gene: 5. CDR3 residues: CASSPGQGAAGELFF. In DNA form, the CDR3 reads TGTGCCAGCAGCCCTGGACAGGGGGCGGCCGGGGAGCTGTTTTTT.

The chain uses TRBV4-2 and TRBJ1-6; possible D gene TRBD1, 5 bases. The V and J ends lost 1 base and 6 bases respectively, with 16 bases between them. The CDR3 loop spans 17 amino acids. Germline-derived CDR1 and CDR2 are LGHNA and YNFKEQ. The CDR3 loop is CASSQADPPGRNSPLHF. The CDR3 DNA reads as TGTGCCAGCAGCCAAGCGGACCCACCAGGGCGTAATTCACCCCTCCACTTT.

CDR3 DNA sequence: TGCGCCAGCAGCTTCCGCGGGATTAGAGACACCGGGGAGCTGTTTTTT. This sequence encodes CASSFRGIRDTGELFF. The chain uses TRBV4-1 and TRBJ2-2; maybe TRBD2 (6 bases). The ends were cut back, 5 bases at V and 3 bases at J, with 16 bases in the middle. Germline CDR1 MGHRA, CDR2 YSYEKL. CDR3 length: 16 residues.

The chain recombines TRBV5-1 with TRBJ2-7; no clear D gene. Looked up from germline, CDR1 is SGHRS and CDR2 is YFSETQ. V shed 0 bases and J shed 4 bases, with 17 bases lying between them. The CDR3 consists of 16 residues. Here the CDR3 reads CASSLEAGLERYEQYF. The CDR3, as DNA: TGCGCCAGCAGCTTGGAAGCCGGGTTGGAAAGGTACGAGCAGTACTTC.

This clone was picked up a small number of times. V gene TRBV5-4 combines with J gene TRBJ1-2, with D unclear. Trimming pared 2 bases from V and 2 bases from J, leaving 7 bases between. The CDR3 is made up of 13 amino acids. Germline lookup yields CDR1 SGHNT and CDR2 YYREEE (reference sequence). This CDR3 is CASSFPGNYGYTF. CDR3 DNA sequence: TGTGCCAGCAGCTTCCCAGGAAACTATGGCTACACCTTC.

The chain couples TRBV25-1 to TRBJ1-1; unclear D gene. This CDR3 spans 14 amino acids. V shed 5 bases and J shed 5 bases, with 15 bases lying between them. CDR1 is MGHDK, CDR2 SYGVNS, per germline. In DNA form, the CDR3 reads TGTGCCAGCAGTTTCAGTGTGGAGTGGACTGAAGCTTTCTTT. Translating gives CASSFSVEWTEAFF.

V is TRBV3-1 (or the pseudogene TRBV3-2) and J is TRBJ1-1; 9 bases map to TRBD1. This CDR3 is 14 amino acids long. The V segment lost 0 bases and the J segment 5 bases; nucleotides outside the gene matches: 1. Germline V gene lookup returns CDR1 LGHDT and CDR2 YNNKEL (reference sequence). The CDR3 bases are TGTGCCAGCAGCCAAGACGGGACAGGGACTGAAGCTTTCTTT. Translation: CASSQDGTGTEAFF.

This chain uses TRBV5-6 with TRBJ2-7, with TRBD1 as a possible D gene (7 bases). V was shortened by 0 bases and J by 6 bases, with 10 bases between the two germline ends. The CDR3 spans 13 residues. Germline values: CDR1 SGHDT, CDR2 YYEEEE. CDR3 sequence (DNA): TGTGCCAGCAGCTTGGGGCAGGGGGGCGAGCAGTACTTC. It encodes CASSLGQGGEQYF.

This clone occurred a few times. The rearrangement links TRBV28 to TRBJ2-1, with D perhaps TRBD2 (6 bases). This CDR3 has 13 amino acids. Per germline, CDR1 MDHEN and CDR2 SYDVKM. V was shortened by 5 bases and J by 8 bases, with 13 bases between the two germline ends. The CDR3 DNA follows: TGTGCCAGCAGTGCAAGGGGACTCCATGAGCAGTTCTTC. This translates into CASSARGLHEQFF. Supplemented by reference TRBV28 and TRBJ2-1, the full variable domain reads DVKVTQSSRYLVKRTGEKVFLECVQDMDHENMFWYRQDPGLGLRLIYFSYDVKMKEKGDIPEGYSVSREKKERFSLILESASTNQTSMYLCASSARGLHEQFFGPGTRLTVL.

The chain employs TRBV30 and TRBJ2-1, with a tentative D call TRBD1 (6 bases). Per the germline V gene, CDR1 is GTSNPN and CDR2 is SVGIG (reference sequence). Between the trimmed V and J ends, which lost 6 bases and 3 bases, there was a span of 18 bases. The CDR3 loop spans 15 amino acids. The CDR3 bases are TGTGCCTGTAACAGGGTTTCCCCCCTCTACAATGAGCAGTTCTTC. It codes for CACNRVSPLYNEQFF.

This clone was observed a single time. J is TRBJ1-1 and V is TRBV29-1; D is uncertain. This CDR3 region has 14 residues. Germline CDR1 is SQVTM and CDR2 is ANQGSEA. V shed 7 bases and J shed 1 base, with 16 bases lying between them. The CDR3: CSAKRVGANTEAFF. CDR3 sequence (DNA): TGCAGCGCCAAGCGTGTAGGAGCGAACACTGAAGCTTTCTTT.

The rearrangement joins TRBV11-3 to TRBJ1-5; a weak D match, TRBD1 (6 bases). CDR1 and CDR2 from the germline V gene are SGHNT and YENEEA. The germline V and J ends were trimmed by 2 bases and 0 bases, with 20 bases remaining between them. CDR3 length equals 19 residues. The CDR3 is CASSLFLRTASYSNQPQHF. The CDR3, as DNA: TGTGCCAGCAGCTTATTCTTACGGACAGCCTCTTATAGCAATCAGCCCCAGCATTTT.

The J gene is TRBJ2-1, the V gene TRBV5-4, with D possibly matching TRBD2 (5 bases). There are 14 residues in the CDR3. In germline, CDR1 is SGHNT, CDR2 YYREEE (reference sequence). The germline V and J ends were trimmed by 4 bases and 7 bases, with 15 bases remaining between them. CDR3 amino acids: CASSDPTTGNEQFF. The CDR3 nucleotides read TGTGCCAGCAGCGACCCGACGACGGGAAATGAGCAGTTCTTC.

The V and J genes are TRBV6-5 and TRBJ1-2; maybe TRBD1 (5 bases). The CDR3 loop spans 15 amino acids. Trimming took 7 bases from V and 5 from J, leaving 20 bases between them. Germline assignment: CDR1 MNHEY and CDR2 SVGAGI. CDR3 DNA sequence: TGTGCCAGCAAAAAAGGGGTCGAACCCCCTTATGGCTACACCTTC. Its translation is CASKKGVEPPYGYTF.

The chain links TRBV7-3 to TRBJ1-1; weak D call: TRBD1 (6 bases). CDR1 SGHTA and CDR2 FQGTGA come from the germline V gene. This CDR3 is built from 13 residues. Deletions cut 4 bases from V and 4 bases from J, with 10 bases between. The CDR3 DNA reads TGTGCCAGCAGCTCAGGGGTTGGCACTGAAGCTTTCTTT. Translation gives CASSSGVGTEAFF.

The CDR3 here is CASSLLPVRTTNEKLFF. The DNA for the CDR3 is TGCGCCAGCAGCCTACTTCCCGTGCGAACAACTAATGAAAAACTGTTTTTT. The rearrangement links TRBV4-1 to TRBJ1-4; D is uncertain. Germline V CDR1 and CDR2: MGHRA, YSYEKL. V was cut by 4 bases and J by 0 bases, with 15 bases left in between. CDR3 size: 17 residues.

The chain is built from TRBV14 and TRBJ2-7; D is perhaps TRBD1 (6 bases). V lost 4 bases and J 4 bases, leaving 14 bases between the germline ends. The germline V gene has CDR1 SGHDN and CDR2 FVKESK. This CDR3 is 14 amino acids long. Written as DNA, the CDR3 is TGTGCCAGCAGCCGAGATTTAGGACAGTACGAGCAGTACTTC. Translation: CASSRDLGQYEQYF.

This rearrangement joins TRBV20-1 to TRBJ2-7, with a possible D match to TRBD1 (6 bases). The CDR3 is made up of 8 amino acids. V lost 6 bases to trimming and J lost 11 bases, with 8 bases between them. The germline V gene encodes CDR1 DFQATT and CDR2 SNEGSKA (reference sequence). CDR3: CSANREYF. The CDR3 nucleotides are TGCAGTGCGAACAGGGAGTACTTC.

The rearrangement links TRBV7-2 to TRBJ2-1, with 8 bases that match TRBD1. The V and J ends lost 4 bases and 8 bases, in that order; junction bases with no gene match: 4. The CDR3 has 13 amino acids. Germline V lookup: CDR1 SGHTA, CDR2 FQGNSA. The chain's CDR3 is CASSSDRVYEQFF. The CDR3 DNA reads as TGTGCCAGCAGCTCGGACAGGGTATATGAGCAGTTCTTC.